These 16 T cell receptor beta chains were all obtained from the same sample, sequenced in a study of T-cell reconstitution after alpha-beta-depleted transplantation in children (dated by TCRdb to about 2016). Libraries were prepared through PCR. Sequencing took place on an Illumina HiSeq 2500. To normalize quantification of the TCRbeta repertoire, the TCR libraries were built with molecular barcoding that relied on unique molecular identifiers. TCRdb reanalyzed the raw reads on its own, using fastp at Q25 for trimming and MiXCR for clone calling, and kept in-frame beta chains. Each CDR3 protein gets just one entry, which takes the most common genes and DNA from the rows behind it. The sample table shows roughly 670,000 distinct CDR3 sequences, and 10% to 15% are seen once. The biggest ten clones account for around 0.79% of the sample. The sample's treatment or condition, from its label and the paper: allogeneic hematopoietic cell transplantation with graft depleted of TCRalphabeta T cells and CD19 B cells.

This sample comprised PBMCs, obtained before TCRalphabeta/CD19-depleted stem cell transplant. These receptors all come from a girl aged 2 to 10 with congenital amegakaryocytic thrombocytopenia, due to receive a stem cell transplant.

This clonotype was seen a handful of times. This chain connects TRBV11-2 to TRBJ2-7; D is possibly TRBD1 (6 bases). This CDR3 has 15 residues. V was trimmed by 7 bases and J by 3 bases, leaving 19 bases between them. In germline, CDR1 is SGHAT, CDR2 FQNNGV. CDR3 sequence (DNA): TGTGCCAGCACCTCGAGGGCAGGGGAGTTCTACGAGCAGTACTTC. Protein: CASTSRAGEFYEQYF.

Ten or more counts support this clonotype. The chain joins TRBV11-3 to TRBJ2-1; D call uncertain. CDR1 and CDR2 from the germline V gene are SGHNT and YENEEA. This CDR3 has 13 residues. Trimming removed 5 bases at V and 0 bases at J, with 5 bases between. DNA of the CDR3: TGTGCCAGCAGCCCGAACTCCTACAATGAGCAGTTCTTC. Encoded protein: CASSPNSYNEQFF. Using reference TRBV11-3 and TRBJ2-1 for the parts outside the CDR3, the full variable domain is EAGVVQSPRYKIIEKKQPVAFWCNPISGHNTLYWYLQNLGQGPELLIRYENEEAVDDSQLPKDRFSAERLKGVDSTLKIQPAELGDSAVYLCASSPNSYNEQFFGPGTRLTVL.

This clonotype was picked up many times. The chain is built from TRBV6-5 and TRBJ2-3; D not certain. Germline V lookup: CDR1 MNHEY, CDR2 SVGAGI. This CDR3 has 19 residues. V lost 2 bases to trimming and J lost 3 bases, with 24 bases between them. Written as DNA, the CDR3 is TGTGCCAGCAGTTACCCCACCCTGGGCCCTGACGAAGTGACAGATACGCAGTATTTT. Protein sequence: CASSYPTLGPDEVTDTQYF.

A word on this clonotype: One end of the junction varies from germline; a read error may be responsible. This chain joins TRBV30 and TRBJ2-7; 7 bases fit TRBD2. Germline CDR1 reads GTSNPN; CDR2 reads SVGIG (reference sequence). CDR3 size: 15 residues. The CDR3 nucleotides are TGTGCCTGGAGTGTAATCCTAGCGGCCTCCTACAAGCAGTACTTC. Protein product: CAWSVILAASYKQYF.

A few counts support this clonotype. The rearrangement uses TRBV5-1 and TRBJ1-2; D unclear. CDR1 is SGHRS and CDR2 is YFSETQ in the germline V gene. V lost 0 bases and J lost 6, with 6 bases in between. The CDR3 contains 12 residues. CDR3 sequence (DNA): TGCGCCAGCAGCTTGGCCGACAATGGCTACACCTTC. This sequence encodes CASSLADNGYTF.

This clonotype was picked up many times. The chain links TRBV20-1 to TRBJ1-2; 8 bases agree with TRBD1. CDR1 is DFQATT and CDR2 is SNEGSKA in the germline V gene (reference sequence). This CDR3 has 15 residues. CDR3 residues: CSAVVTQGDNYGYTF. As DNA, the CDR3 is TGCAGCGCGGTGGTGACACAGGGGGATAACTATGGCTACACCTTC.

The genes are TRBV5-1 and TRBJ2-5; a possible D gene is TRBD1 (5 bases). This CDR3 region has 16 residues. The germline CDR1 and CDR2 sequences are SGHRS and YFSETQ. V was shortened by 2 bases and J by 2 bases, with 16 bases between the two germline ends. DNA for the CDR3: TGCGCCAGCAGCTTTGGTTGGGGCGGCGGTCAAGAGACCCAGTACTTC. Translation: CASSFGWGGGQETQYF.

V gene TRBV19 combines with J gene TRBJ2-1; 11 bases match TRBD2. The length of the CDR3 is 18 residues. V lost 2 bases and J lost 3; bases outside the gene matches: 9. Germline V gives CDR1 LNHDA, CDR2 SQIVND (reference sequence). For the CDR3, the DNA is TGTGCCAGTAGTATAATTCTAGCGGGAGGATCGGTCTACAATGAGCAGTTCTTC. This encodes CASSIILAGGSVYNEQFF.

This clonotype was recorded a few times. The genes are TRBV18 and TRBJ1-3; maybe TRBD1 (5 bases). The CDR3 loop spans 13 amino acids. The germline CDR1 and CDR2 sequences are KGHSH and LQKENI. V was cut by 5 bases and J by 4 bases, with 9 bases left in between. The CDR3 reads CASSFYRGNTIYF. The CDR3 DNA sequence: TGTGCCAGCTCATTCTACAGGGGAAACACCATATATTTT.

This clonotype was seen at least ten times. The chain uses TRBV15 and TRBJ2-1, with TRBD2 matching over 9 bases. J was trimmed by 5 bases and V by 1 base; bases with no gene match: 12. The length of the CDR3 is 18 residues. The germline V gene encodes CDR1 LNHNV and CDR2 YYDKDF (reference sequence). CDR3 in amino acids: CATSRGGAGGPSNNEQFF. The CDR3, as DNA: TGTGCCACCAGCAGAGGAGGGGCGGGAGGGCCCTCGAACAATGAGCAGTTCTTC.

There are a few counts of this clonotype. The chain recombines TRBV20-1 with TRBJ2-1; no clear D. Germline-derived CDR1 and CDR2 are DFQATT and SNEGSKA (reference sequence). The CDR3 consists of 12 residues. This CDR3 is CSAPRGDNEQFF. CDR3 nucleotide sequence: TGCAGCGCCCCGCGTGGAGACAATGAGCAGTTCTTC.

This clonotype appeared many times. The rearrangement joins TRBV29-1 to TRBJ1-2, with no clear D. This CDR3 has 13 amino acids. V lost 3 bases and J lost 5, with 13 bases in between. The germline gives CDR1 SQVTM, CDR2 ANQGSEA. The DNA of the CDR3 is TGCAGCGTTGAGAGGGCAGAAGGGTATGGCTACACCTTC. It yields the protein CSVERAEGYGYTF.

This clonotype was seen a few times. The chain recombines TRBV5-1 with TRBJ1-3; D is uncertain. The length of the CDR3 is 19 residues. V lost 5 bases to trimming and J lost 1 base, with 25 bases between them. Germline V gene sequence: CDR1 SGHRS, CDR2 YFSETQ. The CDR3 sequence: CASRDFRRFPNGSGNTIYF. CDR3 in DNA: TGCGCCAGCAGAGATTTTCGCAGGTTCCCAAATGGATCTGGAAACACCATATATTTT.

This clonotype was observed at least ten times. The rearrangement joins TRBV15 to TRBJ2-3, with D unclear. The germline V and J ends were trimmed by 0 bases and 6 bases, with 7 bases remaining between them. Per germline, CDR1 LNHNV and CDR2 YYDKDF (reference sequence). This CDR3 has 13 residues. Here the CDR3 DNA reads TGTGCCACCAGCAGAGATCTTTGGGATACGCAGTATTTT. It translates to CATSRDLWDTQYF.

The V gene is TRBV30, the J gene TRBJ1-3, with D unclear. The CDR3 extends over 13 amino acids. The V end was cut by 2 bases, the J end by 4 bases, with 9 bases between. CDR1 is GTSNPN and CDR2 is SVGIG in the germline V gene (reference sequence). CDR3 in DNA: TGTGCCTGGAGTCGTAATCAGGGAAACACCATATATTTT. Encoded protein: CAWSRNQGNTIYF.

Ten or more counts support this clonotype. The V gene is TRBV20-1, the J gene TRBJ1-4; D may be TRBD1 (5 bases). There are 14 residues in the CDR3. Trimming took 6 bases from V and 6 from J, leaving 17 bases between them. CDR1 and CDR2 from the germline V gene are DFQATT and SNEGSKA (reference sequence). This CDR3 is CSAQRGRAYEKLFF. As DNA, the CDR3 is TGCAGTGCCCAGCGGGGCAGGGCATATGAAAAACTGTTTTTT.